This paragraph covers one T cell receptor (beta chain) sequence. Its target is not known. Participating donors were healthy, HIV-negative adults free of recent acute infections or vaccinations. The run depth of the assay was deep. Libraries were prepared by immunoSEQ multiplex PCR; TCRdb keeps only in-frame clonotypes and omits some of them. This table holds 400,000 to 600,000 clones, 70% to 80% found once. Per germline, CDR1 SGHVS and CDR2 FQNEAQ. V shed 4 bases, J shed 6 bases, and the junction held 17 bases outside the gene matches. The CDR3 spans 17 residues. These data come from a study of shared clonotypes between healthy human individuals. Overall study: Two women and a few men aged 18 to 49 made up the donors.

General study results and limits: Sequencing depth was expected to affect clonotype sharing among donors.

Sequenced sample: PBMCs. V usage is TRBV7-8 and J usage is TRBJ2-7; 8 bases match TRBD2. This TCR derives from a woman in her thirties or forties in good health. Some clones in this sample may be carry-over from other donors' samples. The CDR3 is CASSSHPMGLVPSEQYF. CDR3 coding DNA: TGTGCCAGCAGCTCACACCCAATGGGACTAGTTCCGTCCGAGCAGTACTTC. The full variable domain, in which reference TRBV7-8 and TRBJ2-7 provide the parts outside the CDR3, is GAGVSQSPRYKVAKRGQDVALRCDPISGHVSLFWYQQALGQGPEFLTYFQNEAQLDKSGLPSDRFFAERPEGSVSTLKIQRTQQEDSAVYLCASSSHPMGLVPSEQYFGPGTRLTVT.